Reported below is one TCR beta chain. The antigen remains undetermined. Between the trimmed V and J ends, which lost 7 bases and 8 bases, there was a span of 18 bases. The CDR3 length is 14 residues. Germline V gene lookup returns CDR1 LNHDA and CDR2 SQIVND (reference sequence). This record belongs to a study of graft-versus-host responses after intestinal transplantation. Looking at the study overall: Recipients uniformly received anti-thymocyte globulin induction, followed by tacrolimus and steroids for 3 to 4 years. Points from the study as a whole: The marrow of recipients harbored GvH clones, and ileum or blood showed some of them first. Individuals carrying graft-donor T cell macrochimerism showed high graft-versus-host to host-versus-graft clonal ratios in allografts. Early post-transplant HvG declines tracked with peak circulating GvH clone levels.

Produced via immunoSEQ multiplex PCR; TCRdb's table is partial and in-frame only. Of under 150,000 clones listed, roughly 93% are singletons. The chain combines TRBV19 with TRBJ2-1, with a weak D call TRBD2 (5 bases). Sequencing used unstimulated CD4+ T cells sorted from spleen or lymph node cells, obtained before intestinal transplant. The clonotype was recovered from a human donor who received an intestinal transplant. The CDR3 loop is CASKVPGARDEQFF. The CDR3 bases are TGTGCCAGTAAGGTGCCAGGCGCGCGGGATGAGCAGTTCTTC.